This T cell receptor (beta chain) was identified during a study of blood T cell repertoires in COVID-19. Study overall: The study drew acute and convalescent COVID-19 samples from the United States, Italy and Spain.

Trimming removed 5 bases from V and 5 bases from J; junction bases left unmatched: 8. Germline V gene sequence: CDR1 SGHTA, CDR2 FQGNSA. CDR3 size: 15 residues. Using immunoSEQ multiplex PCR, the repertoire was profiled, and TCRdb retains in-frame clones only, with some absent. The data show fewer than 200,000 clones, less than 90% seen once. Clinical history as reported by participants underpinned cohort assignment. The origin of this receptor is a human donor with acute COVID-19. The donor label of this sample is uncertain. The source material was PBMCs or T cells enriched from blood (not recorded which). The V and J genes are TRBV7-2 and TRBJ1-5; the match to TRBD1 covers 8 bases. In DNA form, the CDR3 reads TGTGCCAGCAGCGCTGGACAGGGAAAGGATCAGCCCCAGCATTTT. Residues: CASSAGQGKDQPQHF. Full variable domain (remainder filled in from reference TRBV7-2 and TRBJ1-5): GAGVSQSPSNKVTEKGKDVELRCDPISGHTALYWYRQSLGQGLEFLIYFQGNSAPDKSGLPSDRFSAERTGGSVSTLTIQRTQQEDSAVYLCASSAGQGKDQPQHFGDGTRLSIL.